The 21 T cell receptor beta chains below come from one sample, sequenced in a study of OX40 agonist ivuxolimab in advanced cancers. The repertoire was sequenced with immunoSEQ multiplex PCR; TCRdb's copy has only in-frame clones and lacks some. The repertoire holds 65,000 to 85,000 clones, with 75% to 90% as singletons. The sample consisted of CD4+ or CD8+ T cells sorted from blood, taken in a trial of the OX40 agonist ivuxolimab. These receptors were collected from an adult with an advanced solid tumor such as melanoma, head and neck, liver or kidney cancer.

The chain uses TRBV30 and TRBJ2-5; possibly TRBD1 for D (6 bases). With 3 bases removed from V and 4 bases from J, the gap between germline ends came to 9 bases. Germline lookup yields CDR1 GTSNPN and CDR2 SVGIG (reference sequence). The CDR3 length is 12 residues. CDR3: CAWSVGGETQYF. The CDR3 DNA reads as TGTGCCTGGAGCGTAGGGGGAGAGACCCAGTACTTC.

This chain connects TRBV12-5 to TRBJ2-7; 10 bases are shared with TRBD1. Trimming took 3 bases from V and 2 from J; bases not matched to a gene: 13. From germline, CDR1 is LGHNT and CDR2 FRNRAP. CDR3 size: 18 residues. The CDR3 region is CASGFRELWDRGPYEQYF. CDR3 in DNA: TGTGCTAGTGGTTTCCGAGAACTCTGGGACAGGGGTCCCTACGAGCAGTACTTC.

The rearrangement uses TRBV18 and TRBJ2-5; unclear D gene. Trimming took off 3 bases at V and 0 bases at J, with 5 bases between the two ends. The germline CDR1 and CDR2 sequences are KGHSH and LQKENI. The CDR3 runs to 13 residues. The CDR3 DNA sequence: TGTGCCAGCTCACCTCCGTACCAAGAGACCCAGTACTTC. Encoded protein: CASSPPYQETQYF.

The CDR3 sequence: CASRDNLGRYGYTF. The CDR3 coding sequence is TGTGCCAGCAGGGACAACCTCGGCCGCTATGGCTACACCTTC. This chain uses TRBV2 with TRBJ1-2; tentative D call: TRBD1 (5 bases). The V gene's germline CDR1 is SNHLY and CDR2 FYNNEI. V lost 6 bases and J 4 bases, leaving 15 bases between the germline ends. This CDR3 is built from 14 residues.

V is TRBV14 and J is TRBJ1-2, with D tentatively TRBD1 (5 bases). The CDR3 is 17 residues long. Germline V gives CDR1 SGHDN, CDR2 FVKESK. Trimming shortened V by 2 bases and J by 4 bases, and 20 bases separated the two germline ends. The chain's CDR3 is CASSQLGTPEGVYGYTF. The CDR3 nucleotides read TGTGCCAGCAGCCAATTGGGGACGCCCGAAGGAGTCTATGGCTACACCTTC.

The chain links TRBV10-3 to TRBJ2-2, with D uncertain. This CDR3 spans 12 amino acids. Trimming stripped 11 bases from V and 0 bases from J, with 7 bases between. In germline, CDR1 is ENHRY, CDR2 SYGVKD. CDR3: CASNTNTGELFF. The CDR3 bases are TGTGCCTCAAACACGAACACCGGGGAGCTGTTTTTT.

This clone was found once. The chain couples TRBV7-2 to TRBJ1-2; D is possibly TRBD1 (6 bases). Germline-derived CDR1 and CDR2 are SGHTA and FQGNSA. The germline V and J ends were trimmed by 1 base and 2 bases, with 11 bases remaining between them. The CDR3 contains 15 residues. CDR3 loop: CASSLGLGGNYGYTF. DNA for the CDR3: TGTGCCAGCAGCTTAGGCTTAGGGGGGAACTATGGCTACACCTTC.

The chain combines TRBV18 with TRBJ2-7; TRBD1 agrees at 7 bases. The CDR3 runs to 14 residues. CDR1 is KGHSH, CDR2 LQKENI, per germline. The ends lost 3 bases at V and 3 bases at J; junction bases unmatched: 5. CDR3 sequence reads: CASSPQGVGYEQYF. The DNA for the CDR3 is TGTGCCAGCTCACCCCAGGGGGTCGGCTACGAGCAGTACTTC.

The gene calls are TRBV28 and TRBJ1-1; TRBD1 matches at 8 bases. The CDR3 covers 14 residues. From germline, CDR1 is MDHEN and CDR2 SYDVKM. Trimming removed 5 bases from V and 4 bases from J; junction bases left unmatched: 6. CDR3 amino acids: CASSVPGQVTEAFF. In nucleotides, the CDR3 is TGTGCCAGCAGTGTTCCGGGACAGGTCACTGAAGCTTTCTTT.

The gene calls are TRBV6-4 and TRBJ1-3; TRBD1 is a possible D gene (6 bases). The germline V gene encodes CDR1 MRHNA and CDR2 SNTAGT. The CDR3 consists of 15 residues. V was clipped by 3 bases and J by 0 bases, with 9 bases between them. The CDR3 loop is CASSEGAGSGNTIYF. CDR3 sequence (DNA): TGTGCCAGCAGTGAGGGGGCTGGCTCTGGAAACACCATATATTTT.

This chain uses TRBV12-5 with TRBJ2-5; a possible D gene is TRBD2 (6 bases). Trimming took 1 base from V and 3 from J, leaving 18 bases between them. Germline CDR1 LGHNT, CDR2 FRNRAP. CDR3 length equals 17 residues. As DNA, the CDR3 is TGTGCTAGTGGTTTGGACTTGGGGAGGCAGTCGAAAGAGACCCAGTACTTC. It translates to CASGLDLGRQSKETQYF.

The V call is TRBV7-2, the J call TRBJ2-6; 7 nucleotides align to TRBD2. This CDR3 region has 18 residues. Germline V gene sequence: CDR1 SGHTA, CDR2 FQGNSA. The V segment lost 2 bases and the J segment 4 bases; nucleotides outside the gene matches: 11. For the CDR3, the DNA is TGTGCCAGCAGCTTAAAGGGGCGGGGGTCCCCAGGGGCCAACGTCCTGACTTTC. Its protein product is CASSLKGRGSPGANVLTF. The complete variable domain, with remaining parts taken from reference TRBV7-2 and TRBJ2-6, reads GAGVSQSPSNKVTEKGKDVELRCDPISGHTALYWYRQSLGQGLEFLIYFQGNSAPDKSGLPSDRFSAERTGGSVSTLTIQRTQQEDSAVYLCASSLKGRGSPGANVLTFGAGSRLTVL.

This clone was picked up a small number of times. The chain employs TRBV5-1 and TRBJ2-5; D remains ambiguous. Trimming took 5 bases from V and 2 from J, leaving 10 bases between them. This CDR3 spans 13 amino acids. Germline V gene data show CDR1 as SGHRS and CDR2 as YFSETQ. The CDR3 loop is CASSVGLQETQYF. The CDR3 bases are TGCGCCAGCAGTGTCGGGCTACAAGAGACCCAGTACTTC.

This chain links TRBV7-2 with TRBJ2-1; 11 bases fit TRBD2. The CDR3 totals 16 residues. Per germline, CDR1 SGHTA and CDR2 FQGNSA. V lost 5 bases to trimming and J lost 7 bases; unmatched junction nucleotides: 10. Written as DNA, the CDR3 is TGTGCCAGCAGCCCGGGGCGGACTAGCGGGTTTAATGAGCAGTTCTTC. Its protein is CASSPGRTSGFNEQFF. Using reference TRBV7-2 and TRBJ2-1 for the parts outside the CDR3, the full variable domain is GAGVSQSPSNKVTEKGKDVELRCDPISGHTALYWYRQSLGQGLEFLIYFQGNSAPDKSGLPSDRFSAERTGGSVSTLTIQRTQQEDSAVYLCASSPGRTSGFNEQFFGPGTRLTVL.

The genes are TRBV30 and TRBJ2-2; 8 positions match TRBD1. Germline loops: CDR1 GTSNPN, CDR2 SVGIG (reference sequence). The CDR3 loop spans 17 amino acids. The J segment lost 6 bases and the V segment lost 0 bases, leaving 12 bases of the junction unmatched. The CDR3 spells CAWSVVLGQGASGELFF. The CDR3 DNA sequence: TGTGCCTGGAGTGTAGTGTTGGGGCAGGGGGCGTCCGGGGAGCTGTTTTTT.

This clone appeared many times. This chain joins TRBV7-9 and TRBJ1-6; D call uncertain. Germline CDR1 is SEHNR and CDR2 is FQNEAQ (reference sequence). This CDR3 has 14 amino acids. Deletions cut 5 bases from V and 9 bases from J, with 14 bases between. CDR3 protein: CASSPDIEVSPLHF. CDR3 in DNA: TGTGCCAGCAGCCCCGACATTGAGGTTTCACCCCTCCACTTT.

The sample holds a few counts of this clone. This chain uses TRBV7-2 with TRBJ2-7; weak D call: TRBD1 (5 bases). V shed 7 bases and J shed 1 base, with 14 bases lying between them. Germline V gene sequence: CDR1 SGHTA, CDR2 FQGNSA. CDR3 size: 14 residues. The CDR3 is CASTFGQGSYEQYF. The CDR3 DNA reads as TGTGCCAGCACCTTCGGCCAGGGATCCTACGAGCAGTACTTC. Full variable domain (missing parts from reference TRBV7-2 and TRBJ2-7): GAGVSQSPSNKVTEKGKDVELRCDPISGHTALYWYRQSLGQGLEFLIYFQGNSAPDKSGLPSDRFSAERTGGSVSTLTIQRTQQEDSAVYLCASTFGQGSYEQYFGPGTRLTVT.

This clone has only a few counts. CDR3 nucleotide sequence: TGTGCCAGCAGTGAAATTGCGGGGTACACAGATACGCAGTATTTT. As protein: CASSEIAGYTDTQYF. V gene TRBV6-1 combines with J gene TRBJ2-3, with D maybe TRBD2 (6 bases). V was shortened by 2 bases and J by 2 bases, with 11 bases between the two germline ends. The CDR3 is 15 residues long. CDR1 is MNHNS, CDR2 SASEGT, per germline.

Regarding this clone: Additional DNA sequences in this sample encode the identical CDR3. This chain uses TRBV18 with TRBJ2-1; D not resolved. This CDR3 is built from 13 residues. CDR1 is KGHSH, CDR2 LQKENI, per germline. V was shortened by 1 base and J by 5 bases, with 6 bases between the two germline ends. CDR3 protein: CASSPLRDNEQFF. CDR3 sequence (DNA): TGTGCCAGCTCACCACTACGGGACAATGAGCAGTTCTTC.

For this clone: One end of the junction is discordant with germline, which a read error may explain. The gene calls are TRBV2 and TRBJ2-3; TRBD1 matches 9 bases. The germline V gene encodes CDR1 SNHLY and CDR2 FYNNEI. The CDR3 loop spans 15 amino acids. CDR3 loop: CASREDRGSTDTQYF. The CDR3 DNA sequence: TGTGCCAGCAGGGAAGACAGGGGGTCGACAGATACGCAGTATTTT.

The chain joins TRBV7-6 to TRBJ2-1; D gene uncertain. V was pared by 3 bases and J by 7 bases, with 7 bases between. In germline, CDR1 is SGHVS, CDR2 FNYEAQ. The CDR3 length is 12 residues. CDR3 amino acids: CASSFVRNEQFF. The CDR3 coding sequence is TGTGCCAGCAGCTTCGTCAGGAATGAGCAGTTCTTC.